A single sample gave rise to the 4 T cell receptor beta chains below, sequenced in a study of response to subunit inactivated influenza vaccine. TCRdb processed the RT-PCR reads anew with MiXCR; each CDR3 protein has one entry. The sample contains under 750,000 distinct CDR3 sequences, approximately 10% of which appear only once. The specimen comprised PBMCs from blood, sampled on the day of vaccination. These TCRs come from a man aged 45-60 years who received an inactivated influenza vaccine.

This clonotype was observed many times. The chain uses TRBV25-1 and TRBJ2-2; tentative D call: TRBD2 (7 bases). V was pared by 3 bases and J by 4 bases, with 15 bases between. Germline CDR1 MGHDK, CDR2 SYGVNS. The CDR3 has 16 amino acids. CDR3 sequence: CASSDLQGGGTGELFF. As DNA, the CDR3 is TGTGCCAGCAGTGACCTACAGGGCGGGGGCACCGGGGAGCTGTTTTTT.

There are many counts of this clonotype. This chain connects TRBV11-2 to TRBJ2-1; D call uncertain. The V gene's germline CDR1 is SGHAT and CDR2 FQNNGV. This CDR3 has 12 residues. Trimming stripped 4 bases from V and 6 bases from J, with 7 bases between. The CDR3 is CASSSRPNEQFF. CDR3 nucleotides: TGTGCCAGCAGCTCAAGACCCAATGAGCAGTTCTTC. The full variable domain, its missing parts supplied by reference TRBV11-2 and TRBJ2-1, is EAGVAQSPRYKIIEKRQSVAFWCNPISGHATLYWYQQILGQGPKLLIQFQNNGVVDDSQLPKDRFSAERLKGVDSTLKIQPAKLEDSAVYLCASSSRPNEQFFGPGTRLTVL.

This clonotype was observed a few times. The chain joins TRBV6-2 or TRBV6-3 to TRBJ2-6; a weak D match, TRBD2 (6 bases). This CDR3 spans 17 amino acids. CDR1 is MNHEY, CDR2 SVGEGT, per germline. V lost 2 bases to trimming and J lost 0 bases, with 11 bases between them. CDR3 protein: CASSYERASSGANVLTF. CDR3 nucleotides: TGTGCCAGCAGTTACGAGCGGGCCAGCTCTGGGGCCAACGTCCTGACTTTC.

This clonotype was seen ten or more times. The chain couples TRBV6-1 to TRBJ1-5; unclear D gene. Trimming took 5 bases from V and 0 from J, leaving 8 bases between them. CDR1 is MNHNS, CDR2 SASEGT, per germline. This CDR3 comprises 14 residues. CDR3 sequence: CASSLKISNQPQHF. The CDR3 DNA is TGTGCCAGCAGTCTCAAGATTAGCAATCAGCCCCAGCATTTT.